The 22 T cell receptor beta chains below were found in one sample sequenced in a study of spatial heterogeneity in lung cancer. Time point: sample taken at primary tumor resection. TCRdb processed the 5' RACE reads anew with MiXCR; each CDR3 protein has one entry. The repertoire consists of about 23,000 distinct CDR3 sequences, with about 3% occurring once and the leading ten covering less than 35%. The source was PBMCs, collected at surgery. The receptors originated from a female donor with early-stage non-small cell lung cancer.

This clonotype was observed at least ten times. J is TRBJ1-6 and V is TRBV5-5; 8 positions agree with TRBD1. V lost 3 bases to trimming and J lost 6 bases; unmatched junction nucleotides: 2. CDR1 and CDR2 (germline): SGHKS, YYEKEE (reference sequence). This CDR3 contains 14 residues. CDR3 coding DNA: TGTGCCAGCAGCTCTGACAGGGGTAATTCACCCCTCCACTTT. Amino acid sequence: CASSSDRGNSPLHF.

The sample holds many counts of this clonotype. The CDR3 nucleotides read TGTGCCAGCGAAGCCGCGGGAGCCCCGTACTTC. It yields the protein CASEAAGAPYF. This chain links TRBV28 with TRBJ2-7; 7 positions match TRBD2. The CDR3 consists of 11 residues. The germline V gene encodes CDR1 MDHEN and CDR2 SYDVKM. Trimming removed 8 bases from V and 12 bases from J; junction bases left unmatched: 10.

This clonotype rates as medium-sized. The CDR3 DNA follows: TGCGCCAGCAGTGAGTCGGGCAGGGTGGCTTTCTTT. As protein: CASSESGRVAFF. V usage is TRBV10-2 and J usage is TRBJ1-1, with D possibly being TRBD1 (5 bases). Germline V gene sequence: CDR1 WSHSY, CDR2 SAAADI. With 0 bases removed from V and 11 bases from J, the gap between germline ends came to 10 bases. This CDR3 is 12 amino acids long.

This clonotype was observed a few times. V usage is TRBV3-1 and J usage is TRBJ2-7, with TRBD1 matching 7 bases. CDR1 LGHDT and CDR2 YNNKEL come from the germline V gene (reference sequence). This CDR3 has 14 amino acids. Trimming cost V 4 bases and J 0 bases; bases outside gene matches: 3. CDR3 coding DNA: TGTGCCAGCAGCCCTTACAGGGGCTCCTACGAGCAGTACTTC. Amino acid sequence: CASSPYRGSYEQYF.

By sample fraction, this clonotype is medium-sized (0.01 to 0.1%). The chain's CDR3 is CAISQGDANTGELFF. Here the CDR3 DNA reads TGTGCCATCAGCCAGGGGGACGCGAACACCGGGGAGCTGTTTTTT. This sequence joins TRBV10-3 and TRBJ2-2; 7 bases map to TRBD1. The J segment lost 0 bases and the V segment lost 6 bases, leaving 4 bases of the junction unmatched. Germline CDR1 reads ENHRY; CDR2 reads SYGVKD. The CDR3 consists of 15 residues.

This clonotype appeared many times. V usage is TRBV14 and J usage is TRBJ2-3; TRBD2 might be the D (7 bases). The CDR3 sequence is 15 residues long. V was pared by 2 bases and J by 2 bases, with 11 bases between. The germline V gene encodes CDR1 SGHDN and CDR2 FVKESK. CDR3 bases: TGTGCCAGCAGCCAAACGGGGGGCCACACAGATACGCAGTATTTT. This codes for CASSQTGGHTDTQYF.

This clonotype was seen repeatedly, ten times or more. The rearrangement joins TRBV11-2 to TRBJ2-2, with D hard to call. The V gene lost 0 bases and the J gene lost 0 bases, with 8 bases spanning the gap. Germline V gives CDR1 SGHAT, CDR2 FQNNGV. The CDR3 covers 16 residues. In DNA form, the CDR3 reads TGTGCCAGCAGCTTAGATTGGCTGACGAACACCGGGGAGCTGTTTTTT. It translates to CASSLDWLTNTGELFF.

This clonotype was observed many times. The chain links TRBV6-5 to TRBJ1-1; the D gene is possibly TRBD1 (5 bases). The length of the CDR3 is 14 residues. V was trimmed by 6 bases and J by 2 bases, leaving 13 bases between them. From germline, CDR1 is MNHEY and CDR2 SVGAGI. CDR3 bases: TGTGCCAGCAGCCTTGGGACGGCTAACACTGAAGCTTTCTTT. It encodes CASSLGTANTEAFF.

This clonotype was recorded many times. The J gene is TRBJ1-1, the V gene TRBV12-3 or TRBV12-4; D possibly corresponds to TRBD1 (5 bases). V gave up 6 bases and J gave up 4 bases, with 18 bases separating them. The CDR3 is made up of 15 amino acids. The chain's CDR3 is CASSPGGSGGTEAFF. Here the CDR3 DNA reads TGTGCCAGCAGCCCCGGGGGGTCGGGGGGCACTGAAGCTTTCTTT.

This clonotype has a count of ten or more. This sequence joins TRBV12-3 or TRBV12-4 and TRBJ1-3; the D is unclear. CDR3 length: 13 amino acids. V was cut by 3 bases and J by 4 bases, with 7 bases left in between. Here the CDR3 reads CASSFRRGNTIYF. DNA for the CDR3: TGTGCCAGCAGTTTTCGCCGGGGAAACACCATATATTTT.

The table lists this clonotype with many counts. The rearrangement links TRBV27 to TRBJ1-6; D not resolved. V was cut by 4 bases and J by 0 bases, with 13 bases left in between. CDR1 and CDR2 (germline): MNHEY, SMNVEV (reference sequence). There are 17 residues in the CDR3. DNA for the CDR3: TGTGCCAGCAGTTGGAAGGAACATGGCTCCTATAATTCACCCCTCCACTTT. Its translation is CASSWKEHGSYNSPLHF.

This clonotype showed up many times. The chain recombines TRBV5-4 with TRBJ2-7; TRBD1 aligns across 7 bases. The CDR3 spans 14 residues. Per germline, CDR1 SGHNT and CDR2 YYREEE (reference sequence). The junction had 12 bases not matched to a gene; V was cut back by 7 bases and J by 5 bases. CDR3 region: CASFLRGQVHEQYF. CDR3 nucleotides: TGTGCCAGCTTCCTACGCGGACAGGTCCACGAGCAGTACTTC.

This clonotype was recorded many times. V gene TRBV6-1 combines with J gene TRBJ2-7, with D possibly TRBD2 on 5 matching bases. Germline lookup yields CDR1 MNHNS and CDR2 SASEGT. V was pared by 5 bases and J by 4 bases, with 9 bases between. CDR3 length: 12 residues. The CDR3 here is CASSWLAYEQYF. The DNA for the CDR3 is TGTGCCAGCAGTTGGCTAGCTTACGAGCAGTACTTC.

This clonotype has at least ten counts. V gene TRBV6-2 or TRBV6-3 combines with J gene TRBJ2-7, with 8 bases aligning to TRBD2. In germline, CDR1 is MNHEY, CDR2 SVGEGT. CDR3 size: 15 residues. J gave up 6 bases and V 2 bases, and 9 bases lay outside the gene matches. The CDR3 DNA reads as TGTGCCAGCAGTTACGGCCCGGGAGGGCGTGCCGAGCAGTACTTC. Translating gives CASSYGPGGRAEQYF.

This clonotype was recorded many times. J is TRBJ2-1 and V is TRBV27; D perhaps matches TRBD2 (6 bases). The germline V gene encodes CDR1 MNHEY and CDR2 SMNVEV (reference sequence). The germline V and J ends were trimmed by 6 bases and 4 bases, with 13 bases remaining between them. This CDR3 contains 14 residues. The CDR3 loop reads CASRLTSMYNEQFF. The CDR3 nucleotides are TGTGCCAGCAGATTGACTAGTATGTACAATGAGCAGTTCTTC.

This clonotype was seen ten or more times. The chain combines TRBV29-1 with TRBJ2-3; possible D gene TRBD1, 6 bases. Trimming took off 7 bases at V and 2 bases at J, with 10 bases between the two ends. The CDR3 length is 12 residues. From germline, CDR1 is SQVTM and CDR2 ANQGSEA. CDR3 protein: CSARDNTDTQYF. The CDR3 DNA follows: TGCAGCGCACGGGACAACACAGATACGCAGTATTTT.

This clonotype was counted many times. The chain uses TRBV7-2 and TRBJ2-5; 8 bases match TRBD1. This CDR3 region has 15 residues. The germline CDR1 and CDR2 sequences are SGHTA and FQGNSA. The V and J ends lost 5 bases and 2 bases, in that order; junction bases with no gene match: 7. CDR3 bases: TGTGCCAGCAGCACCAGGGGGCCAACTCAAGAGACCCAGTACTTC. Amino acid sequence: CASSTRGPTQETQYF.

Many counts were recorded for this clonotype. This rearrangement joins TRBV5-1 to TRBJ2-7; no clear D gene. V was pared by 0 bases and J by 3 bases, with 7 bases between. Germline V gene data show CDR1 as SGHRS and CDR2 as YFSETQ. The CDR3 is 13 residues long. DNA for the CDR3: TGCGCCAGCAGCTTGGACACCTTCTACGAGCAGTACTTC. As protein: CASSLDTFYEQYF.

This clonotype occurred many times. The chain recombines TRBV7-9 with TRBJ2-3; D perhaps matches TRBD2 (7 bases). The CDR3 consists of 17 residues. Germline values: CDR1 SEHNR, CDR2 FQNEAQ (reference sequence). With 6 bases removed from V and 4 bases from J, the gap between germline ends came to 23 bases. The CDR3 region is CASSPRGGGAGPDTQYF. In DNA form, the CDR3 reads TGTGCCAGCAGTCCCCGAGGTGGGGGGGCTGGGCCAGATACGCAGTATTTT.

This clonotype was counted at least ten times. The rearrangement uses TRBV28 and TRBJ2-4; D uncertain. Germline V lookup: CDR1 MDHEN, CDR2 SYDVKM. CDR3 length: 11 amino acids. Trimming pared 3 bases from V and 6 bases from J, leaving 3 bases between. CDR3 amino acids: CASSFGNIQYF. In nucleotides, the CDR3 is TGTGCCAGCAGTTTTGGAAACATTCAGTACTTC.

This clonotype was counted only a few times. Relative to the germline gene, one junction end is altered; a read error may explain this. The chain has TRBV7-8 and TRBJ2-5; perhaps D is TRBD1 or TRBD2 (6 bases each). Germline V lookup: CDR1 SGHVS, CDR2 FQNEAQ. The CDR3 consists of 18 residues. The CDR3 spells CVSSRGVLIGGPQETQYF. In DNA form, the CDR3 reads TGTGTCAGCAGCCGCGGGGTGTTAATAGGGGGGCCCCAAGAGACCCAGTACTTC.

This clonotype has ten or more counts. V and J are TRBV29-1 and TRBJ2-2; 8 positions agree with TRBD2. V gave up 2 bases and J gave up 7 bases; unmatched junction bases: 6. This CDR3 contains 14 residues. Germline loops: CDR1 SQVTM, CDR2 ANQGSEA. CDR3: CSVERSGSIGELFF. In nucleotides, the CDR3 is TGCAGCGTTGAAAGAAGCGGGAGTATCGGGGAGCTGTTTTTT.